What follows is one TCR beta chain and its context. Its cognate antigen is unknown. Both 60 Vbeta primers and 13 Jbeta primers went into the PCR. Sequencing was performed with immunoSEQ multiplex PCR; in TCRdb, only in-frame clones are kept and a portion is missing. This sample's table has 75,000 to 95,000 clones. Unmatched junction bases numbered 3, after V lost 3 bases and J lost 2 bases. CDR1 is SGHAT, CDR2 FQNNGV, per germline. The CDR3 sequence is 15 residues long. The source of the sample is a study of cytomegalovirus exposure and HLA in healthy donors. Study-wide points: Relative to equally common others, HLA-associated TCR beta chains showed greater clonal expansion in a later analysis. Researchers left out some V segments, among them TRBV6-2 and TRBV6-3, as indistinguishable. Rare sequences made up most TCRs, while some public TCRs were found in many donors.

Those who donated were healthy bone marrow donors. Sequencing was performed on PBMCs. The TCR comes from a man aged 30-40 years in good health and CMV-seronegative. V and J are TRBV11-2 and TRBJ2-1, with 8 bases fitting TRBD1. In DNA, the CDR3 is TGTGCCAGCAGCTTGGACAGGGTCACCTACAATGAGCAGTTCTTC. Its translation: CASSLDRVTYNEQFF.